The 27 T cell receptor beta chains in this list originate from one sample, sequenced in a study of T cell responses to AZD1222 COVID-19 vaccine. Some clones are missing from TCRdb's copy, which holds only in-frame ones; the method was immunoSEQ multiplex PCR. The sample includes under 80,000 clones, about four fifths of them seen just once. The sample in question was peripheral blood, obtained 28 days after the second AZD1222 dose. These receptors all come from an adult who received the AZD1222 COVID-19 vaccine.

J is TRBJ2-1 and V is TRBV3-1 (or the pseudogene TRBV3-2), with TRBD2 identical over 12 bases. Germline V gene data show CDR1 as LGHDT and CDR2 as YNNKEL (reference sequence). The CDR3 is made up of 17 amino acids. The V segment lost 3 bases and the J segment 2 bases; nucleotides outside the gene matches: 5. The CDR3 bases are TGTGCCAGCAGCCACAGGACTAGCGGGGTCGCCTACAATGAGCAGTTCTTC. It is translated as CASSHRTSGVAYNEQFF.

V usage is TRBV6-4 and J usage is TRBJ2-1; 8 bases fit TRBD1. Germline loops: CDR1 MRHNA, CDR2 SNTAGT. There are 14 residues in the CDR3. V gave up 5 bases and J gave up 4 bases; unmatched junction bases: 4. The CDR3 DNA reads TGTGCCAGCAGTAGGGGACAGGAATACAATGAGCAGTTCTTC. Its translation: CASSRGQEYNEQFF.

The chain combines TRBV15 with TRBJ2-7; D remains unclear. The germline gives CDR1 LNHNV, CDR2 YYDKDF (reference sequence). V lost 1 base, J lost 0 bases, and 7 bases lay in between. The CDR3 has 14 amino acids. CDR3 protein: CATSRVRDSYEQYF. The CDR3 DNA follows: TGTGCCACCAGCAGAGTCCGAGACTCCTACGAGCAGTACTTC. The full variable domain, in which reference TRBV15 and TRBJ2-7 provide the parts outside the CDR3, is DAMVIQNPRYQVTQFGKPVTLSCSQTLNHNVMYWYQQKSSQAPKLLFHYYDKDFNNEADTPDNFQSRRPNTSFCFLDIRSPGLGDTAMYLCATSRVRDSYEQYFGPGTRLTVT.

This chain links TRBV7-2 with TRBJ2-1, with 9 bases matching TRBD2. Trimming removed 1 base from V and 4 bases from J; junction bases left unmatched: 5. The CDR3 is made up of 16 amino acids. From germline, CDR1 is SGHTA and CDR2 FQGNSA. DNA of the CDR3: TGTGCCAGCAGCTTAGTACGACTAGCGGTTTACAATGAGCAGTTCTTC. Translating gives CASSLVRLAVYNEQFF.

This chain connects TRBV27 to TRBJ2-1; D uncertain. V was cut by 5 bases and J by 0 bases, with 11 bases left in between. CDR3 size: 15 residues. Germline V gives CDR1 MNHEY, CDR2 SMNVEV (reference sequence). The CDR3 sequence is CASSRQAVSYNEQFF. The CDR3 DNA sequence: TGTGCCAGCAGTAGACAAGCCGTCTCCTACAATGAGCAGTTCTTC.

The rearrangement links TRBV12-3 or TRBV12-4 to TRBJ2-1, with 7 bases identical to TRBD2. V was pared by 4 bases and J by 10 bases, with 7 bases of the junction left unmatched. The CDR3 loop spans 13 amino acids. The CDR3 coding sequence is TGTGCCAGCAGTTCGTTACTAGCGAACGAGCAGTTCTTC. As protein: CASSSLLANEQFF.

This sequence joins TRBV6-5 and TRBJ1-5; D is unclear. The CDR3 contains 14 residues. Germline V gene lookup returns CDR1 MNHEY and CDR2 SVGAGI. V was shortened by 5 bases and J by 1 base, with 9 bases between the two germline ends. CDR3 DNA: TGTGCCAGCAGTCCCCACGGGAGCAATCAGCCCCAGCATTTT. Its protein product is CASSPHGSNQPQHF.

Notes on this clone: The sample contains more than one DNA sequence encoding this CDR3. This CDR3 reads CAWSVQGNQPQHF. CDR3 DNA sequence: TGTGCCTGGAGTGTACAGGGCAATCAGCCCCAGCATTTT. J is TRBJ1-5 and V is TRBV30; maybe TRBD1 (5 bases). Trimming pared 0 bases from V and 2 bases from J, leaving 5 bases between. Germline-derived CDR1 and CDR2 are GTSNPN and SVGIG (reference sequence). The CDR3 sequence is 13 residues long.

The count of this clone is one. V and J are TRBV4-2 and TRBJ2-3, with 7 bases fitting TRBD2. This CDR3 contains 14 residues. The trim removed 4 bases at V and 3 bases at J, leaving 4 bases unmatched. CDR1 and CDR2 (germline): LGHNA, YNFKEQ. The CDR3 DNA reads TGTGCCAGCAGCCTAGGCGGGAGTACAGATACGCAGTATTTT. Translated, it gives CASSLGGSTDTQYF.

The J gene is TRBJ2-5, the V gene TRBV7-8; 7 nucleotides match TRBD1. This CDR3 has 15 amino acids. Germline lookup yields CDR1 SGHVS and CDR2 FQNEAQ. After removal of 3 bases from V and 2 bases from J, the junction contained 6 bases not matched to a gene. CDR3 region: CASSLIPGQQETQYF. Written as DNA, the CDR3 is TGTGCCAGCAGCTTGATTCCGGGACAGCAAGAGACCCAGTACTTC. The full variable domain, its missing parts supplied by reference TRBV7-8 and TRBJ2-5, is GAGVSQSPRYKVAKRGQDVALRCDPISGHVSLFWYQQALGQGPEFLTYFQNEAQLDKSGLPSDRFFAERPEGSVSTLKIQRTQQEDSAVYLCASSLIPGQQETQYFGPGTRLLVL.

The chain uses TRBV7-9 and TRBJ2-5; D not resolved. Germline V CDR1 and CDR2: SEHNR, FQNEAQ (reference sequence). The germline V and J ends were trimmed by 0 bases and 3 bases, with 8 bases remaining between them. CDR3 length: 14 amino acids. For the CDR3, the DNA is TGTGCCAGCAGCTTAGCGCTCGGAAAAGAGACCCAGTACTTC. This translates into CASSLALGKETQYF.

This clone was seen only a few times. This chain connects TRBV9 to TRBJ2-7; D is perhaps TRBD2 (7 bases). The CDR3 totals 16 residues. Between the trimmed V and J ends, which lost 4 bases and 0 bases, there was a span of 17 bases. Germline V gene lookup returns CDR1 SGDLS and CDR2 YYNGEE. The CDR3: CASSPGVSGPSYEQYF. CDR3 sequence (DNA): TGTGCCAGCAGCCCAGGGGTTAGCGGGCCCTCCTACGAGCAGTACTTC.

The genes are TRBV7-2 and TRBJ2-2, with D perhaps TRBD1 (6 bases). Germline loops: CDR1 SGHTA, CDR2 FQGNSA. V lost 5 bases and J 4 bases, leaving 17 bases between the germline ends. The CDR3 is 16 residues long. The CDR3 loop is CASSPQPGEITGELFF. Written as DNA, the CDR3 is TGTGCCAGCAGCCCCCAGCCAGGGGAGATCACCGGGGAGCTGTTTTTT.

The CDR3 sequence: CASSLSPNIQYF. The CDR3 DNA is TGTGCCAGCAGCTTAAGTCCAAACATTCAGTACTTC. The J gene is TRBJ2-4, the V gene TRBV7-2; D gene uncertain. The CDR3 consists of 12 residues. Trimming stripped 2 bases from V and 6 bases from J, with 5 bases between. Germline V gives CDR1 SGHTA, CDR2 FQGNSA.

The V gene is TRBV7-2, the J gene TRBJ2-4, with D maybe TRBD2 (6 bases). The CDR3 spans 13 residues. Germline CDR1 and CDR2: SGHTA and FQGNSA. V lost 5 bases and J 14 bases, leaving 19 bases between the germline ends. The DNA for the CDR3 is TGTGCCAGCAGCCTAACCCCCAGGGAGGAGGAGTACTTC. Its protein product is CASSLTPREEEYF.

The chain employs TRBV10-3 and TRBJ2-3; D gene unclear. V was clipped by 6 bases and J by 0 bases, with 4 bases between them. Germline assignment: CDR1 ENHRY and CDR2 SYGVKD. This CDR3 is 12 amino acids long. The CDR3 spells CAISDSTDTQYF. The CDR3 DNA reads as TGTGCCATCAGCGATAGCACAGATACGCAGTATTTT.

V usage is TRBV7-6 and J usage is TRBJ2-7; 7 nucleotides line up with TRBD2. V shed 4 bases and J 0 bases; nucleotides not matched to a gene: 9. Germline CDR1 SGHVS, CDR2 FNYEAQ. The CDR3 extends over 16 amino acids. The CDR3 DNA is TGTGCCAGCAGCTCTACAAGCGGGGCTAGCTCCTACGAGCAGTACTTC. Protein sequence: CASSSTSGASSYEQYF.

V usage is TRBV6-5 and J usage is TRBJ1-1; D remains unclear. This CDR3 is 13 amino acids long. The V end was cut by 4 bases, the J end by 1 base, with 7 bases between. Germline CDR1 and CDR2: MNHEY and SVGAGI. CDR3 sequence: CASSSYRNTEAFF. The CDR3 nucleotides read TGTGCCAGCAGTTCGTACAGGAACACTGAAGCTTTCTTT.

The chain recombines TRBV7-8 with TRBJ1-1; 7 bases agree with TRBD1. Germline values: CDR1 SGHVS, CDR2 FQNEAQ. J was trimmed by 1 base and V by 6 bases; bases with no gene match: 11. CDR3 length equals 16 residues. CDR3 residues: CASRFHSTGRNTEAFF. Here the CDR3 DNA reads TGTGCCAGCAGATTCCATTCGACAGGGAGGAACACTGAAGCTTTCTTT.

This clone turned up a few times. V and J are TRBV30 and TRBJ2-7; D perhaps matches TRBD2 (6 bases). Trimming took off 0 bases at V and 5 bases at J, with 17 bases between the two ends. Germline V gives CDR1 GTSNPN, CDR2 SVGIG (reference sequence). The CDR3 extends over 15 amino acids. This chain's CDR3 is CAWSVGGRDFDEQYF. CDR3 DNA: TGTGCCTGGAGTGTGGGTGGCAGGGACTTCGACGAGCAGTACTTC.

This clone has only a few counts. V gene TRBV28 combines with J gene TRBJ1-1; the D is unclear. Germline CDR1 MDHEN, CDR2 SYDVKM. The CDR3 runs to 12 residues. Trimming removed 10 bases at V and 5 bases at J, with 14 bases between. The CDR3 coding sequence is TGTGCCACCGTGGCGGGTGCGACTGAAGCTTTCTTT. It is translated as CATVAGATEAFF.

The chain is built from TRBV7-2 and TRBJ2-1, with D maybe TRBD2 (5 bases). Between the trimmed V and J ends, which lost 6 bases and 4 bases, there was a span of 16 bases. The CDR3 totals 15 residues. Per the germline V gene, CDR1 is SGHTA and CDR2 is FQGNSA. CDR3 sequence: CASRSAPTGYNEQFF. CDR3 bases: TGTGCCAGCAGATCAGCCCCGACGGGATACAATGAGCAGTTCTTC.

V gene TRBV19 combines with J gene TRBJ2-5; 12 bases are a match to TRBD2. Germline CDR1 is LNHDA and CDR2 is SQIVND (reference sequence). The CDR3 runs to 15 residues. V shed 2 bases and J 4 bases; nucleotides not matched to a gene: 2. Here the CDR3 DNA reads TGTGCCAGTAGTATACTAGCGGGAGGGCCAGAGACCCAGTACTTC. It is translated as CASSILAGGPETQYF.

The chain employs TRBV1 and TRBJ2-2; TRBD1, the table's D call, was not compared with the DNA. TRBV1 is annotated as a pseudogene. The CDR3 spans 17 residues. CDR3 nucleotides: TGCACCAGCAGCCATATAGGGGGCCCCTCTAACACCGGGGAGCTGTTTTTT. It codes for CTSSHIGGPSNTGELFF.

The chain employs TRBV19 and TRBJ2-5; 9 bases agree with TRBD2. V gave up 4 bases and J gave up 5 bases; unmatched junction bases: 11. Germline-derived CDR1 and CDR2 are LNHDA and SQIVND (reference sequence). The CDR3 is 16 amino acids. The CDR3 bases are TGTGCCAGTAGTAGAGGTAGCGGGAGTATTACGGAGACCCAGTACTTC. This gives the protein CASSRGSGSITETQYF.

In DNA, the CDR3 is TGTGCCAGCAGCCGAACCGGGACAGGGTCCTATAATTCACCCCTCCACTTT. Translation: CASSRTGTGSYNSPLHF. V and J are TRBV7-3 and TRBJ1-6, with 9 bases aligning to TRBD1. The trim removed 5 bases at V and 1 base at J, leaving 6 bases unmatched. CDR3 size: 17 residues. CDR1 and CDR2 from the germline V gene are SGHTA and FQGTGA.

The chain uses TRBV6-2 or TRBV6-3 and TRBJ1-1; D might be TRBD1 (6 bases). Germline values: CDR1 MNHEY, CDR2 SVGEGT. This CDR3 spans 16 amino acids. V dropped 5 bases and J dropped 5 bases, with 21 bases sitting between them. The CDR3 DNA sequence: TGTGCCAGCAGTACGGCAGGGGCCCCCGGGGGGACTGAAGCTTTCTTT. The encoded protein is CASSTAGAPGGTEAFF.